The 4 T cell receptor beta chains below all came from one sample that was sequenced in a study of OX40 agonist ivuxolimab in advanced cancers. Produced via immunoSEQ multiplex PCR; TCRdb's table is partial and in-frame only. The sample carries 75,000 to 80,000 clones, 75% to 90% recorded once. The sequencing here drew on CD4+ or CD8+ T cells sorted from blood, taken in a trial of the OX40 agonist ivuxolimab. All receptors come from an adult with an advanced solid tumor such as melanoma, head and neck, liver or kidney cancer.

The chain combines TRBV7-3 with TRBJ1-1; D is unclear. V was pared by 10 bases and J by 1 base, with 16 bases between. The CDR3 is made up of 14 amino acids. CDR1 and CDR2 from the germline V gene are SGHTA and FQGTGA. The CDR3 nucleotides read TGTGCCACCCATCGGATCTTAGGGAACACTGAAGCTTTCTTT. Translated, it gives CATHRILGNTEAFF.

V is TRBV5-8 and J is TRBJ2-1, with D possibly matching TRBD1 (6 bases). The CDR3 totals 18 residues. Germline CDR1 is SGHTS and CDR2 is YDEGEE. V lost 0 bases and J 0 bases, leaving 16 bases between the germline ends. In DNA form, the CDR3 reads TGTGCCAGCAGCTTGGCCTACTGGGACACCTTCTCCTACAATGAGCAGTTCTTC. It codes for CASSLAYWDTFSYNEQFF.

V and J are TRBV20-1 and TRBJ1-2; 9 nucleotides agree with TRBD1. The CDR3 runs 11 residues. Trimming cost V 7 bases and J 8 bases; bases outside gene matches: 5. Germline values: CDR1 DFQATT, CDR2 SNEGSKA (reference sequence). CDR3 residues: CSVTGGRGYTF. As DNA, the CDR3 is TGCAGTGTTACAGGGGGCAGGGGCTACACCTTC.

The chain couples TRBV23-1 to TRBJ1-3; 8 positions agree with TRBD1. TRBV23-1 is an open reading frame whose function is uncertain. The junction had 9 bases not matched to a gene; V was cut back by 0 bases and J by 5 bases. The CDR3 extends over 17 amino acids. CDR3 residues: CASSQSGDRSVRNTIYF. CDR3 nucleotides: TGCGCCAGCAGTCAATCGGGGGACAGGAGTGTCAGAAACACCATATATTTT.